Presented here are 18 T cell receptor beta chains from one specimen sequenced in a study of T cell responses to AZD1222 COVID-19 vaccine. The data were produced by immunoSEQ multiplex PCR, yet TCRdb's version contains in-frame clones alone and is incomplete. Among 150,000 to 200,000 clones listed, about 87% were seen once. This material consisted of peripheral blood, taken on day 0 of AZD1222 vaccination. The receptors derive from an adult in good health.

V is TRBV5-1 and J is TRBJ2-2; 7 nucleotides agree with TRBD2. Germline loops: CDR1 SGHRS, CDR2 YFSETQ. The V gene end was trimmed by 4 bases and the J gene end by 3 bases; junction bases not matched to a gene: 9. The CDR3 totals 16 residues. This CDR3 is CASSRTSKEDTGELFF. CDR3 nucleotide sequence: TGCGCCAGCAGCAGGACTAGTAAAGAAGACACCGGGGAGCTGTTTTTT. Looking up the rest from reference TRBV5-1 and TRBJ2-2 gives the full variable domain: KAGVTQTPRYLIKTRGQQVTLSCSPISGHRSVSWYQQTPGQGLQFLFEYFSETQRNKGNFPGRFSGRQFSNSRSEMNVSTLELGDSALYLCASSRTSKEDTGELFFGEGSRLTVL.

This clone was picked up a small number of times. The chain combines TRBV10-2 with TRBJ1-2; no clear D gene. Germline values: CDR1 WSHSY, CDR2 SAAADI. With 2 bases removed from V and 4 bases from J, the gap between germline ends came to 8 bases. The CDR3 runs 13 residues. CDR3 residues: CASSEEAVYGYTF. The CDR3 DNA reads TGCGCCAGCAGTGAGGAAGCAGTCTATGGCTACACCTTC.

This rearrangement joins TRBV28 to TRBJ1-5; 8 nucleotides align to TRBD1. V was clipped by 5 bases and J by 2 bases; unmatched bases: 5. Germline CDR1 and CDR2: MDHEN and SYDVKM. CDR3 length equals 15 residues. The chain's CDR3 is CASSGQGNGNQPQHF. DNA of the CDR3: TGTGCCAGCAGTGGACAGGGAAACGGCAATCAGCCCCAGCATTTT.

The chain employs TRBV28 and TRBJ2-5; TRBD2 is a possible D gene (7 bases). Germline values: CDR1 MDHEN, CDR2 SYDVKM. V lost 3 bases, J lost 2 bases, and 13 bases lay in between. The CDR3 sequence is 15 residues long. CDR3 DNA: TGTGCCAGCAGTTTCGCGGGGGCCAGGCAAGAGACCCAGTACTTC. Translation: CASSFAGARQETQYF.

The chain carries TRBV30 and TRBJ1-3; the match to TRBD1 covers 7 bases. The V segment lost 3 bases and the J segment 11 bases; nucleotides outside the gene matches: 10. The CDR3 consists of 13 residues. Germline CDR1 is GTSNPN and CDR2 is SVGIG (reference sequence). The CDR3 nucleotides are TGTGCCTGGAGCCTGGACAGGCCTAGGGCCATATATTTT. It yields the protein CAWSLDRPRAIYF.

J is TRBJ1-5 and V is TRBV2; TRBD1 is a possible D gene (6 bases). Germline V gene sequence: CDR1 SNHLY, CDR2 FYNNEI. The CDR3 contains 13 residues. The V gene lost 8 bases and the J gene lost 4 bases, with 12 bases spanning the gap. In nucleotides, the CDR3 is TGTGCCAGCCACAGGACAGATAATCAGCCCCAGCATTTT. This encodes CASHRTDNQPQHF. The full variable domain, with the rest looked up from reference TRBV2 and TRBJ1-5, is EPEVTQTPSHQVTQMGQEVILRCVPISNHLYFYWYRQILGQKVEFLVSFYNNEISEKSEIFDDQFSVERPDGSNFTLKIRSTKLEDSAMYFCASHRTDNQPQHFGDGTRLSIL.

This sequence joins TRBV19 and TRBJ1-5; D perhaps matches TRBD1 (6 bases). Trimming left V 3 bases short and J 7 bases short, with 13 bases between. Per the germline V gene, CDR1 is LNHDA and CDR2 is SQIVND (reference sequence). This CDR3 comprises 14 residues. CDR3 loop: CASSMGTGWQPQHF. In DNA form, the CDR3 reads TGTGCCAGTAGTATGGGAACAGGGTGGCAGCCCCAGCATTTT.

The chain joins TRBV5-5 to TRBJ1-6, with D possibly being TRBD1 (5 bases). Trimming took 0 bases from V and 8 from J, leaving 18 bases between them. This CDR3 region has 17 residues. The V gene's germline CDR1 is SGHKS and CDR2 YYEKEE (reference sequence). CDR3 sequence: CASSLDPRGRGDSPLHF. CDR3 nucleotides: TGTGCCAGCAGCTTGGACCCAAGGGGAAGGGGTGATTCACCCCTCCACTTT.

The chain is built from TRBV7-2 and TRBJ1-6; tentative D call: TRBD1 (5 bases). Germline V gives CDR1 SGHTA, CDR2 FQGNSA. This CDR3 comprises 16 residues. Trimming removed 3 bases at V and 4 bases at J, with 13 bases between. For the CDR3, the DNA is TGTGCCAGCAGCTTGAGTGGGGGTCTGTATAATTCACCCCTCCACTTT. Its translation is CASSLSGGLYNSPLHF.

The chain links TRBV10-3 to TRBJ2-1; D not resolved. This CDR3 is 15 amino acids long. Between the trimmed V and J ends, which lost 10 bases and 0 bases, there was a span of 16 bases. In germline, CDR1 is ENHRY, CDR2 SYGVKD. For the CDR3, the DNA is TGTGCCACATTGGCCGACACGAGCTCCTACAATGAGCAGTTCTTC. Amino acids: CATLADTSSYNEQFF.

The CDR3 loop is CSVESDSSYEQYF. The CDR3, as DNA: TGCAGCGTTGAGAGTGACAGCTCCTACGAGCAGTACTTC. The V call is TRBV29-1, the J call TRBJ2-7; possible D gene TRBD1, 5 bases. The CDR3 loop spans 13 amino acids. V was clipped by 3 bases and J by 0 bases, with 9 bases between them. In germline, CDR1 is SQVTM, CDR2 ANQGSEA.

The V gene is TRBV19, the J gene TRBJ2-7, with TRBD1 matching 7 bases. V was clipped by 8 bases and J by 5 bases; unmatched bases: 12. This CDR3 has 14 residues. Germline loops: CDR1 LNHDA, CDR2 SQIVND (reference sequence). The CDR3 coding sequence is TGTGCCAGTCAGGACAGGCCTGGATTAGACGAGCAGTACTTC. Translating gives CASQDRPGLDEQYF.

The rearrangement links TRBV15 to TRBJ2-7, with D hard to call. Deletions cut 5 bases from V and 7 bases from J, with 15 bases between. This CDR3 is 13 amino acids long. Germline CDR1 reads LNHNV; CDR2 reads YYDKDF (reference sequence). The CDR3 loop reads CATSSRVAGEQYF. CDR3 coding DNA: TGTGCCACCAGCTCACGGGTCGCTGGAGAGCAGTACTTC.

V is TRBV19 and J is TRBJ1-5; no firm D call. The CDR3 totals 17 residues. V shed 3 bases and J shed 1 base, with 16 bases lying between them. Germline loops: CDR1 LNHDA, CDR2 SQIVND (reference sequence). This CDR3 reads CASSIVRSTDSNQPQHF. The CDR3 DNA reads TGTGCCAGTAGTATCGTACGGAGTACCGACAGCAATCAGCCCCAGCATTTT.

This clone was observed once. V and J are TRBV7-9 and TRBJ2-7; perhaps TRBD2 as D (6 bases). Trimming stripped 0 bases from V and 4 bases from J, with 19 bases between. Germline V CDR1 and CDR2: SEHNR, FQNEAQ (reference sequence). This CDR3 has 17 residues. CDR3 sequence (DNA): TGTGCCAGCAGCTTAGCCCGGTCGGGGGACGGCGCTTACGAGCAGTACTTC. Translating gives CASSLARSGDGAYEQYF.

This clone was recorded a few times. The chain links TRBV2 to TRBJ1-6, with 10 positions matching TRBD1. Germline values: CDR1 SNHLY, CDR2 FYNNEI. The CDR3 is 15 residues long. V was pared by 8 bases and J by 7 bases, with 8 bases of the junction left unmatched. CDR3 amino acids: CASLDRGQWNSPLHF. The CDR3 bases are TGTGCCAGCCTTGACAGGGGGCAGTGGAATTCACCCCTCCACTTT.

This clone was seen a single time. The rearrangement links TRBV12-3 or TRBV12-4 to TRBJ2-2, with unresolved D. The V and J ends lost 3 bases and 7 bases respectively, with 3 bases between them. The CDR3 loop spans 11 amino acids. The CDR3 region has the DNA TGTGCCAGCAGTTTGATCGGGGAGCTGTTTTTT. Its translation is CASSLIGELFF.

The chain carries TRBV10-1 and TRBJ1-2; D is uncertain. The CDR3 has 12 amino acids. Germline loops: CDR1 WNHNN, CDR2 SYGVQD (reference sequence). V lost 6 bases and J 5 bases, leaving 10 bases between the germline ends. The DNA of the CDR3 is TGCGCCAGCAGCCCCGGGCTATATGGCTACACCTTC. It encodes CASSPGLYGYTF.